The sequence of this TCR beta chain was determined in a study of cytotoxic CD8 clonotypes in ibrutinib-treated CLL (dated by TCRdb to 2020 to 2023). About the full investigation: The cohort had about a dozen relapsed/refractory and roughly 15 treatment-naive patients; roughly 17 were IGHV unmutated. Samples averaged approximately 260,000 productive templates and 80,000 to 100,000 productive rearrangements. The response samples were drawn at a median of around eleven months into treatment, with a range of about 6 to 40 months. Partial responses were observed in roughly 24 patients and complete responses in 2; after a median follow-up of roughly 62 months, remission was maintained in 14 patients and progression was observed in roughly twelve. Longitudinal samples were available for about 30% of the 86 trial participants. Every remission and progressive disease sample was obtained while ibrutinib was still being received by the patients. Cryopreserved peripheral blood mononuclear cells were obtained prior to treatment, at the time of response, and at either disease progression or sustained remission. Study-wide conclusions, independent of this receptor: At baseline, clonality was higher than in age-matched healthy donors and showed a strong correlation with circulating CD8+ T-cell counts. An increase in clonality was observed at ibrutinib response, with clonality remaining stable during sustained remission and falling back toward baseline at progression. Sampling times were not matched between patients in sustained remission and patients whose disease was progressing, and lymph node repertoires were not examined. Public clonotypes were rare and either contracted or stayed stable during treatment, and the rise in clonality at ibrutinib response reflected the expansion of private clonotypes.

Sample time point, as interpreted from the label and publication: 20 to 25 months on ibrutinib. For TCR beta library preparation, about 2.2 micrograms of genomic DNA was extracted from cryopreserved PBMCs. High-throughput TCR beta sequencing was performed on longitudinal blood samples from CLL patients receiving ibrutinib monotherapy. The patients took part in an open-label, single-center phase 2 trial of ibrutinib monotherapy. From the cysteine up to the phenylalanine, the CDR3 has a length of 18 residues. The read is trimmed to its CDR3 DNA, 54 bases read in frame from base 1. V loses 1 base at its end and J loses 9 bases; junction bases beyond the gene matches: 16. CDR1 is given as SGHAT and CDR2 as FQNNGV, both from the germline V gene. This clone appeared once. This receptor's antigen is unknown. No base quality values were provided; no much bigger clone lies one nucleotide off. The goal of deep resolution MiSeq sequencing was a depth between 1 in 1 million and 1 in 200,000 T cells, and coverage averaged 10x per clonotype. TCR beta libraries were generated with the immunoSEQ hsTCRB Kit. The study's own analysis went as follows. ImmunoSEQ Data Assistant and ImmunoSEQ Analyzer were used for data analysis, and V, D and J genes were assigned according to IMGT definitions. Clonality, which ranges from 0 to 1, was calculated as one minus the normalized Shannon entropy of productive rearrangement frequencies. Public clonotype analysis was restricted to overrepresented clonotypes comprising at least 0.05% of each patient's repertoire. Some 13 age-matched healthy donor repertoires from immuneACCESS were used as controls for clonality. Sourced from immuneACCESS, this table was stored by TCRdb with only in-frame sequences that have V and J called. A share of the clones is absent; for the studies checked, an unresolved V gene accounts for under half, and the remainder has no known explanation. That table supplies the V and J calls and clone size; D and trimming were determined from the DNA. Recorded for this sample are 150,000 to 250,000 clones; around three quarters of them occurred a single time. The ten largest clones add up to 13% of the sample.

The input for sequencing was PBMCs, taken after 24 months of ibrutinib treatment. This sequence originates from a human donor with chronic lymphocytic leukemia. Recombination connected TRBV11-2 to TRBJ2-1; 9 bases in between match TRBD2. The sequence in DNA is TGTGCCAGCAGCTTAGGAGTAGCCGGGACTAGCAGGAGTAGTGAGCAGTTCTTC. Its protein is CASSLGVAGTSRSSEQFF.